Presented here are 6 T cell receptor beta chains from one specimen sequenced in a study of identical twins. Via MiXCR, TCRdb re-called the 5' RACE reads, giving one row per CDR3 protein. The sample lists under 350,000 distinct CDR3 sequences, less than 9.5% occurring once. These records were also assigned to another study, of yellow fever vaccine responses in identical twins.

What was sequenced was CD8+ T cells sorted from blood. These receptors all stem from a woman between 18 and 30 years old in good health.

This chain links TRBV29-1 with TRBJ2-7; no definite D call. The CDR3 extends over 15 amino acids. The germline V gene has CDR1 SQVTM and CDR2 ANQGSEA. V was cut by 4 bases and J by 2 bases, with 18 bases left in between. The chain's CDR3 is CSVVFSTRATYEQYF. In nucleotides, the CDR3 is TGCAGCGTTGTCTTTTCTACACGAGCGACCTACGAGCAGTACTTC.

This clonotype has just a few counts. V usage is TRBV5-6 and J usage is TRBJ2-7; the D call may be TRBD1 or TRBD2 (5 bases each). Trimming removed 4 bases from V and 3 bases from J, with 11 bases in between. The CDR3 sequence is 13 residues long. Germline loops: CDR1 SGHDT, CDR2 YYEEEE. CDR3: CASSTGASYEQYF. In DNA form, the CDR3 reads TGTGCCAGCAGCACCGGGGCGAGCTACGAGCAGTACTTC.

The table lists this clonotype with a few counts. The chain employs TRBV6-2 or TRBV6-3 and TRBJ2-7, with 11 bases lining up with TRBD2. Germline V gene lookup returns CDR1 MNHEY and CDR2 SVGEGT. V dropped 4 bases and J dropped 2; count of bases not matched to a gene: 10. The CDR3 runs 17 residues. The CDR3 sequence is CASSLTSGEIGTYEQYF. The DNA for the CDR3 is TGTGCCAGCAGTTTGACTAGCGGGGAGATAGGAACCTACGAGCAGTACTTC.

Ten or more counts support this clonotype. The V call is TRBV20-1, the J call TRBJ2-5, with D possibly being TRBD1 (6 bases). The CDR3 has 13 residues. Per the germline V gene, CDR1 is DFQATT and CDR2 is SNEGSKA (reference sequence). V lost 5 bases and J lost 0, with 10 bases in between. CDR3: CSAFTGYQETQYF. The CDR3 DNA is TGCAGTGCTTTCACAGGGTACCAAGAGACCCAGTACTTC.

This clonotype was found a few times. The rearrangement joins TRBV7-9 to TRBJ1-3; TRBD1 matches 7 bases. Germline values: CDR1 SEHNR, CDR2 FQNEAQ (reference sequence). J was trimmed by 4 bases and V by 2 bases; bases with no gene match: 5. CDR3 size: 15 residues. CDR3 nucleotides: TGTGCCAGCAGCTTAACGGGGACAGCCGGAAACACCATATATTTT. This encodes CASSLTGTAGNTIYF.

This clonotype has more than one count but fewer than ten. J is TRBJ1-1 and V is TRBV19; TRBD1 is a possible D gene (5 bases). There are 18 residues in the CDR3. V lost 5 bases and J lost 0, with 22 bases in between. Germline loops: CDR1 LNHDA, CDR2 SQIVND (reference sequence). The CDR3 sequence is CASSGGPWQVAVNTEAFF. DNA of the CDR3: TGTGCCAGTAGTGGGGGACCCTGGCAGGTAGCGGTGAACACTGAAGCTTTCTTT. The full variable domain, in which reference TRBV19 and TRBJ1-1 provide the parts outside the CDR3, is DGGITQSPKYLFRKEGQNVTLSCEQNLNHDAMYWYRQDPGQGLRLIYYSQIVNDFQKGDIAEGYSVSREKKESFPLTVTSAQKNPTAFYLCASSGGPWQVAVNTEAFFGQGTRLTVV.